This T cell receptor (beta chain) was sequenced during a study of blood T cell repertoires in COVID-19. At the level of the study: Sources were T cells, B-cell-depleted T cells, or PBMCs; the material itself was cDNA or gDNA.

Someone with COVID-19 had been met by exposed participants within 2 weeks before study entry. This clone was recorded only once. The CDR3 spans 16 residues. Germline values: CDR1 SGHVS, CDR2 FQNEAQ. V was cut by 2 bases and J by 5 bases, with 18 bases left in between. Study processing details: From reference gene primer amplification, estimates of nucleated cell counts were derived. Only in-frame clones appear in the TCRdb table, and some are missing; sequencing was by immunoSEQ multiplex PCR. The DNA was the basis for D and trimming; V, J and clone size are from that table. The sample has roughly 230,000 clones, 80% to 90% seen once; the top ten hold approximately 6.6%.

Sequencing input: PBMCs or T cells enriched from blood (not recorded which). The chain links TRBV7-8 to TRBJ2-5; no clear D gene. The clonotype comes from a woman in her forties or fifties who had been exposed to COVID-19. CDR3 sequence: CASSLNKPGWMETQYF. The CDR3 DNA sequence: TGTGCCAGCAGCTTAAATAAGCCCGGGTGGATGGAGACCCAGTACTTC.